A selection of T cell receptor beta chains follows, all from one sample in a study of CD8+ T cells in alopecia areata. The data were produced by immunoSEQ multiplex PCR, yet TCRdb's version contains in-frame clones alone and is incomplete. The sample has 150,000 to 200,000 clones; over 55% are singletons. The sequences come from CD4+ T cells sorted from blood, collected at week 24, from a patient treated with tofacitinib. Receptor source: a human donor with alopecia areata. The CDR3 runs from the conserved cysteine through the conserved F or W. Each record gives: J gene, clone size, V gene, CDR3 protein. Clone size is shown for a subset of rows, as once, few, many or a class of expanded clone.

TRBJ2-3 - TRBV7-9 CASSLTSNIGTDTQYF
TRBJ2-7 - TRBV7-6 CASSWGQSYEQYF
TRBJ2-7 - TRBV10-2 CASGRGGLRGEQYF
TRBJ1-1 - TRBV7-8 CASSLSGRDTEAFF
TRBJ1-5 few TRBV25-1 CATLAPGRHNQPQHF
TRBJ1-1 - TRBV29-1 CSVSTGRRAFF
TRBJ1-2 - TRBV29-1 CSVGFGSKGGGYTF
TRBJ1-6 - TRBV19 CATRSRSSYNSPLHF
TRBJ2-3 - TRBV4-3 CASSLTNRQGDTQYF
TRBJ1-6 - TRBV30 CAWSLRRDNSPLHF
TRBJ2-5 - TRBV7-6 CASSLAGKETQYF
TRBJ1-2 - TRBV5-4 CASSTRTETNYGYTF
TRBJ1-2 few TRBV23-1 CASSSRQGSVGYTF
TRBJ1-2 - TRBV29-1 CSVEDLRDYGYTF
TRBJ2-3 few TRBV10-3 CAISRQQRGDTQYF
TRBJ1-5 - TRBV2 CASRAGTGFQPQHF
TRBJ2-7 - TRBV29-1 CSVVWGLASYEQYF
TRBJ1-1 - TRBV29-1 CSVIRNPGGTEAFF
TRBJ1-1 - TRBV5-1 CASSPGQGPAGSAFF
TRBJ2-7 once TRBV7-9 CASSPGLAGQISYEQYF
TRBJ2-5 - TRBV29-1 CSVEGTVGSQETQYF
TRBJ2-3 - TRBV28 CASMGGHTQYF
TRBJ2-1 - TRBV29-1 CSVDFQRGNNEQFF
TRBJ1-2 - TRBV5-1 CASSLESGYGYTF
TRBJ1-5 many TRBV5-1 CASKCNQPQHF
TRBJ1-6 few TRBV30 CVTAKEGSPLHF
TRBJ2-7 many TRBV5-1 CASRSWDREYEQYF
TRBJ2-1 - TRBV11-2 CASSLGVTIYNEQFF
TRBJ1-2 - TRBV20-1 CSATQGVF
TRBJ2-5 few TRBV5-1 CASSPGVAGSQETQYF
TRBJ2-7 - TRBV4-3 CASSQGVRHEQYF
TRBJ1-4 - TRBV4-3 CASSQDHGRVLFF
TRBJ2-3 few TRBV5-1 CASSRGGLEDTQYF
TRBJ2-3 - TRBV30 CACDTQYF
TRBJ1-1 - TRBV29-1 CSVGERNTEAFF
TRBJ2-1 - TRBV4-1 CASSQERTGAPYNEQFF
TRBJ2-5 - TRBV5-1 CASSLTSGAQETQYF
TRBJ1-1 - TRBV9 CASSDNWSEAFF
TRBJ2-1 - TRBV30 CAWSGSGDEQFF
TRBJ2-3 - TRBV4-3 CASSQFLAGFTDTQYF
TRBJ2-3 - TRBV9 CASSVGLGNTDTQYF
TRBJ2-7 once TRBV29-1 CSAGDSHYEQYF
TRBJ1-1 - TRBV30 CAWNSGGTEAFF
TRBJ1-2 - TRBV29-1 CSVEGVANYGYTF
TRBJ1-2 - TRBV5-1 CASSWEGSDKSYGYTF
TRBJ2-1 - TRBV20-1 CSARIYNEQFF
TRBJ1-4 few TRBV29-1 CSAAAQSGGKLFF
TRBJ1-2 once TRBV9 CASSPDPSGYGYTF
TRBJ1-5 few TRBV7-2 CASSLVTNQPQHF